The T cell receptor (beta chain) described here comes from a study of type 1 and type 2 diabetes patients. Turning to the study itself: Donors were type 1 diabetes, type 2 diabetes, or nondiabetic controls.

Trimming stripped 2 bases from V and 7 bases from J, with 12 bases between. The germline gives CDR1 SQVTM, CDR2 ANQGSEA. The CDR3 totals 13 residues. Amplification started from genomic DNA. A primer set of 30 forward and 13 reverse primers amplified the CDR3. TCRdb used MiXCR to reprocess the multiplex PCR reads, holding one entry per CDR3 protein. The sample comprises 270,000 or so distinct CDR3 sequences, around 47% of which are singletons, and roughly an eighth rests with the top ten. The chain couples TRBV29-1 to TRBJ2-4, with D perhaps matching TRBD1 (5 bases). The clonotype was recovered from a man aged 18 to 29 with type 2 diabetes. What was sequenced was peripheral blood mononuclear cells (PBMCs). CDR3 sequence: CSVELDNKNIQYF. Here the CDR3 DNA reads TGCAGCGTTGAACTGGACAACAAGAACATTCAGTACTTC.